The next 14 T cell receptor beta chains were all read from a single sample in a study of T-cell memory formation after mild COVID-19. One entry per CDR3 protein results from TCRdb running MiXCR on the 5' RACE reads. The table has just over 350,000 distinct CDR3 sequences, approximately 14% seen once; the top ten hold less than 25%. The sample comprised PBMCs or a T cell subset sorted from them (not recorded which). Receptors were obtained from a man aged 18 to 29 who had mild COVID-19 (a few samples of this study predate the infection). Cell type and time point are not known.

The chain has TRBV11-2 and TRBJ2-5, with TRBD2 identical over 10 bases. CDR3 length equals 15 residues. Germline V gene lookup returns CDR1 SGHAT and CDR2 FQNNGV. Losses at the gene ends were 2 bases for V and 5 bases for J; bases not matched to a gene: 5. The CDR3 DNA reads as TGTGCCAGCAGCTTATTAGTGGGACTAGCGGAGACCCAGTACTTC. It specifies CASSLLVGLAETQYF. Full variable domain (outside the CDR3, taken from reference TRBV11-2 and TRBJ2-5): EAGVAQSPRYKIIEKRQSVAFWCNPISGHATLYWYQQILGQGPKLLIQFQNNGVVDDSQLPKDRFSAERLKGVDSTLKIQPAKLEDSAVYLCASSLLVGLAETQYFGPGTRLLVL.

In this sample, this clonotype turned up a few times. The J gene is TRBJ2-1, the V gene TRBV11-3, with 7 bases aligning to TRBD1. V gave up 4 bases and J gave up 6 bases; unmatched junction bases: 3. CDR3 size: 13 residues. Germline V lookup: CDR1 SGHNT, CDR2 YENEEA. The CDR3 DNA sequence: TGTGCCAGCAGCTCAGGGACAGCCAATGAGCAGTTCTTC. Protein product: CASSSGTANEQFF.

At least ten counts were recorded for this clonotype. The chain has TRBV7-2 and TRBJ1-2; D remains unclear. CDR1 is SGHTA and CDR2 is FQGNSA in the germline V gene. With 3 bases removed from V and 4 bases from J, the gap between germline ends came to 9 bases. The CDR3 sequence is 13 residues long. CDR3: CASSFPGSYGYTF. The CDR3 bases are TGTGCCAGCAGCTTCCCGGGAAGCTATGGCTACACCTTC.

This clonotype has a count of ten or more. The rearrangement links TRBV20-1 to TRBJ2-1; a possible D gene is TRBD2 (5 bases). This CDR3 has 12 residues. CDR1 is DFQATT, CDR2 SNEGSKA, per germline (reference sequence). Trimming removed 4 bases at V and 7 bases at J, with 11 bases between. The CDR3, as DNA: TGCAGTGCTATCCTAGCTGGGAATGAGCAGTTCTTC. This gives the protein CSAILAGNEQFF.

Only a few counts were recorded for this clonotype. The CDR3 coding sequence is TGTGCCAGCAGCGTAGCTATTGTGGGACAGCAAGAGACCCAGTACTTC. Residues: CASSVAIVGQQETQYF. This sequence joins TRBV9 and TRBJ2-5, with 7 bases fitting TRBD1. Germline CDR1 is SGDLS and CDR2 is YYNGEE. The CDR3 is 16 amino acids. Trimming removed 0 bases from V and 2 bases from J; junction bases left unmatched: 7.

The V and J genes are TRBV12-3 or TRBV12-4 and TRBJ1-4; 10 bases match TRBD1. The CDR3 contains 14 residues. V dropped 6 bases and J dropped 8; count of bases not matched to a gene: 6. In nucleotides, the CDR3 is TGTGCCAGCAGCAGGGACAGGGGCAGAGAAAAACTGTTTTTT. Translating it yields CASSRDRGREKLFF.

This clonotype was seen at least ten times. This chain links TRBV12-3 or TRBV12-4 with TRBJ1-5, with D perhaps matching TRBD1 (6 bases). Trimming removed 6 bases from V and 5 bases from J, with 11 bases in between. The CDR3 totals 13 residues. The CDR3 sequence is CASSQGPYQPQHF. The CDR3 coding sequence is TGTGCCAGCAGCCAGGGGCCCTATCAGCCCCAGCATTTT.

This clonotype was observed a handful of times. This chain connects TRBV5-3 to TRBJ1-1; possibly TRBD1 for D (5 bases). TRBV5-3 is reported as an ORF; its role is uncertain. The length of the CDR3 is 17 residues. The V and J ends lost 2 bases and 3 bases respectively, with 20 bases between them. The CDR3 DNA reads as TGTGCCAGAAGCTTCCCAGGGATGTCTTGGGGTCACACTGAAGCTTTCTTT. Its translation: CARSFPGMSWGHTEAFF.

This clonotype was observed a few times. The CDR3 here is CSALGRSVTYEQYF. DNA of the CDR3: TGCAGTGCCCTCGGACGGAGCGTAACCTACGAGCAGTACTTC. The chain recombines TRBV20-1 with TRBJ2-7; no clear D. Germline CDR1 is DFQATT and CDR2 is SNEGSKA (reference sequence). This CDR3 has 14 amino acids. V was pared by 6 bases and J by 2 bases, with 17 bases between.

This clonotype was observed a handful of times. The chain has TRBV20-1 and TRBJ1-1; no clear D gene. The CDR3 sequence is 13 residues long. Germline values: CDR1 DFQATT, CDR2 SNEGSKA (reference sequence). V gave up 1 base and J gave up 0 bases, with 6 bases separating them. The chain's CDR3 is CSARGGLNTEAFF. CDR3 nucleotides: TGCAGTGCTAGAGGGGGATTGAACACTGAAGCTTTCTTT.

This clonotype was found a few times. V usage is TRBV5-1 and J usage is TRBJ2-7; 8 positions match TRBD1. Trimming at V came to 4 bases and at J to 7 bases, leaving 10 bases not matched to a gene. The length of the CDR3 is 14 residues. Per the germline V gene, CDR1 is SGHRS and CDR2 is YFSETQ. CDR3 sequence: CASSPWTGSKEQYF. CDR3 coding DNA: TGCGCCAGCAGCCCCTGGACAGGGTCCAAGGAGCAGTACTTC.

This clonotype was detected a few times. V gene TRBV29-1 combines with J gene TRBJ1-2; no clear D. Deletions cut 5 bases from V and 1 base from J, with 23 bases between. CDR3 length: 17 residues. Germline loops: CDR1 SQVTM, CDR2 ANQGSEA. CDR3 in DNA: TGCAGCGTTTTGACATACAAGACGGGATCTTTTAACTATGGCTACACCTTC. It codes for CSVLTYKTGSFNYGYTF.

This clonotype was detected many times. The chain is built from TRBV6-5 and TRBJ1-3; D gene unclear. CDR3 size: 15 residues. V dropped 8 bases and J dropped 4 bases, with 18 bases sitting between them. Germline CDR1 and CDR2: MNHEY and SVGAGI. The CDR3 DNA reads as TGTGCCAGCCGAACCCTCTTACGGGCCGGAAACACCATATATTTT. Translated, it gives CASRTLLRAGNTIYF.

This clonotype was observed a few times. This rearrangement joins TRBV6-5 to TRBJ1-6; TRBD1 aligns across 7 bases. Germline V gene lookup returns CDR1 MNHEY and CDR2 SVGAGI. The J segment lost 9 bases and the V segment lost 2 bases, leaving 7 bases of the junction unmatched. The CDR3 is made up of 15 amino acids. DNA for the CDR3: TGTGCCAGCAGTTACCGAACAGGGGTGAGTTCACCCCTCCACTTT. Translating gives CASSYRTGVSSPLHF.